A single sample gave rise to the 22 T cell receptor beta chains below, sequenced in a study of control samples from healthy donors and cancer patients. The method was immunoSEQ multiplex PCR; TCRdb's version includes in-frame clones alone and lacks a portion of them. The sample contains around 200,000 clones, around 94% of which appear only once. The sequenced sample was blood. These receptors came from a man aged 50 to 59 in good health.

The V call is TRBV7-2, the J call TRBJ2-5; 7 nucleotides agree with TRBD2. CDR1 is SGHTA, CDR2 FQGNSA, per germline. V was pared by 5 bases and J by 10 bases, with 16 bases of the junction left unmatched. This CDR3 comprises 15 residues. CDR3 nucleotide sequence: TGTGCCAGCAGCGAGGGACTACCAAGGGTGAGATACCAGTACTTC. Protein sequence: CASSEGLPRVRYQYF.

The J gene is TRBJ1-2, the V gene TRBV18; 7 nucleotides agree with TRBD1. V lost 6 bases, J lost 8 bases, and 12 bases stayed unmatched. The CDR3 extends over 14 amino acids. Germline V gene sequence: CDR1 KGHSH, CDR2 LQKENI. CDR3 DNA sequence: TGTGCCAGCTCCGGATTGACAGGGTTGGAGGGCTACACCTTC. It codes for CASSGLTGLEGYTF.

The rearrangement uses TRBV6-6 and TRBJ1-2, with a weak D call TRBD1 (5 bases). The V end was cut by 6 bases, the J end by 4 bases, with 15 bases between. CDR3 length: 14 amino acids. Germline CDR1 is MNHNY and CDR2 is SVGAGI (reference sequence). The CDR3 loop is CASRPSGRVYGYTF. The CDR3 DNA follows: TGTGCCAGCAGGCCTTCGGGACGGGTCTATGGCTACACCTTC.

The chain is built from TRBV6-6 and TRBJ2-1; D is undetermined. V shed 7 bases and J shed 3 bases, with 10 bases lying between them. Germline V gives CDR1 MNHNY, CDR2 SVGAGI (reference sequence). This CDR3 is 13 amino acids long. This CDR3 is CASNNQGYNEQFF. In DNA form, the CDR3 reads TGTGCCAGCAATAACCAAGGCTACAATGAGCAGTTCTTC.

The chain recombines TRBV6-5 with TRBJ1-5; D not certain. Per germline, CDR1 MNHEY and CDR2 SVGAGI. The V end lost 6 bases, the J end lost 1 base, and 7 bases lay between the germline ends. CDR3 length: 13 amino acids. The CDR3 sequence: CASRRVSNQPQHF. The CDR3 bases are TGTGCCAGCAGGCGGGTAAGCAATCAGCCCCAGCATTTT.

The chain has TRBV28 and TRBJ1-6; no reliable D call. CDR3 length: 15 amino acids. V was clipped by 2 bases and J by 3 bases, with 8 bases between them. CDR1 and CDR2 from the germline V gene are MDHEN and SYDVKM. CDR3 nucleotide sequence: TGTGCCAGCAGTTTACCTCAAAGCTATAATTCACCCCTCCACTTT. Protein: CASSLPQSYNSPLHF.

V is TRBV5-1 and J is TRBJ2-5; the match to TRBD1 covers 7 bases. Trimming took 3 bases from V and 5 from J; bases not matched to a gene: 10. The germline V gene has CDR1 SGHRS and CDR2 YFSETQ. This CDR3 contains 15 residues. DNA for the CDR3: TGCGCCAGCAGCTCCCCGACAGGGTCTGGGGAGACCCAGTACTTC. Protein: CASSSPTGSGETQYF.

This clone occurred a few times. This chain links TRBV24-1 with TRBJ2-1; possibly TRBD1 for D (6 bases). V dropped 5 bases and J dropped 6 bases, with 19 bases sitting between them. The CDR3 is 16 residues long. From germline, CDR1 is KGHDR and CDR2 SFDVKD. The CDR3 DNA follows: TGTGCCACCAGTGGCGCCGGCAGGGGACAAAGCAATGAGCAGTTCTTC. Translated: CATSGAGRGQSNEQFF.

The chain couples TRBV28 to TRBJ1-1; no clear D. V was cut by 2 bases and J by 1 base, with 8 bases left in between. Germline values: CDR1 MDHEN, CDR2 SYDVKM. This CDR3 region has 14 residues. The CDR3 sequence: CASSLGLANTEAFF. CDR3 sequence (DNA): TGTGCCAGCAGTTTAGGGCTGGCGAACACTGAAGCTTTCTTT.

The count of this clone is one. Additional DNA sequences in this sample encode the identical CDR3. V and J are TRBV28 and TRBJ1-2; 9 positions match TRBD1. J was trimmed by 2 bases and V by 5 bases; bases with no gene match: 6. CDR3 length: 15 amino acids. Germline V gene lookup returns CDR1 MDHEN and CDR2 SYDVKM. The CDR3 spells CASSPRDRENYGYTF. CDR3 nucleotide sequence: TGTGCCAGCAGTCCGCGGGACAGGGAGAACTATGGCTACACCTTC.

The rearrangement joins TRBV28 to TRBJ1-3; D ambiguous. From germline, CDR1 is MDHEN and CDR2 SYDVKM. The V gene lost 6 bases and the J gene lost 1 base, with 10 bases spanning the gap. This CDR3 is built from 14 residues. The CDR3 DNA reads as TGTGCCAGCAGCCCCGCCGGGTCTGGAAACACCATATATTTT. Translation gives CASSPAGSGNTIYF.

The genes are TRBV7-9 and TRBJ2-1; D is unresolved. The V and J ends lost 5 bases and 2 bases respectively, with 1 base between them. The CDR3 sequence is 11 residues long. Germline V lookup: CDR1 SEHNR, CDR2 FQNEAQ (reference sequence). CDR3 amino acids: CASSAYNEQFF. DNA for the CDR3: TGTGCCAGCAGCGCCTACAATGAGCAGTTCTTC.

The chain recombines TRBV5-1 with TRBJ1-1, with a possible D match to TRBD1 (6 bases). V was cut by 3 bases and J by 3 bases, with 9 bases left in between. The CDR3 totals 13 residues. The V gene's germline CDR1 is SGHRS and CDR2 YFSETQ. In DNA form, the CDR3 reads TGCGCCAGCAGCTCGCAGGGGTACACTGAAGCTTTCTTT. This sequence encodes CASSSQGYTEAFF.

The rearrangement joins TRBV5-1 to TRBJ1-4; tentatively, D is TRBD1 (5 bases). V was clipped by 0 bases and J by 6 bases, with 12 bases between them. In germline, CDR1 is SGHRS, CDR2 YFSETQ. This CDR3 contains 15 residues. The CDR3 coding sequence is TGCGCCAGCAGCTTGGGAGGGGCCGAAGATGAAAAACTGTTTTTT. Translated: CASSLGGAEDEKLFF.

J is TRBJ2-6 and V is TRBV30; 8 bases align to TRBD1. The CDR3 totals 17 residues. V gave up 5 bases and J gave up 1 base; unmatched junction bases: 10. CDR1 and CDR2 (germline): GTSNPN, SVGIG (reference sequence). The CDR3 sequence: CAWGRTGMFSGANVLTF. The CDR3 region has the DNA TGTGCCTGGGGGCGGACAGGGATGTTTTCTGGGGCCAACGTCCTGACTTTC. The full variable domain, its missing parts supplied by reference TRBV30 and TRBJ2-6, is SQTIHQWPATLVQPVGSPLSLECTVEGTSNPNLYWYRQAAGRGLQLLFYSVGIGQISSEVPQNLSASRPQDRQFILSSKKLLLSDSGFYLCAWGRTGMFSGANVLTFGAGSRLTVL.

The chain combines TRBV3-1 (or the pseudogene TRBV3-2) with TRBJ1-1; D might be TRBD1 (5 bases). V was shortened by 1 base and J by 3 bases, with 9 bases between the two germline ends. This CDR3 is 14 amino acids long. Germline CDR1 LGHDT, CDR2 YNNKEL (reference sequence). CDR3 sequence (DNA): TGTGCCAGCAGCCAAGCAGGGCGGGACACTGAAGCTTTCTTT. Its translation is CASSQAGRDTEAFF.

This CDR3 reads CASSTLSSGNTIYF. The DNA for the CDR3 is TGTGCCAGCAGCACCCTCTCATCTGGAAACACCATATATTTT. The chain uses TRBV9 and TRBJ1-3; D is undetermined. The CDR3 loop spans 14 amino acids. Germline values: CDR1 SGDLS, CDR2 YYNGEE. Trimming removed 4 bases from V and 1 base from J, with 9 bases in between.

This sequence joins TRBV28 and TRBJ1-3; the D is unclear. The CDR3 sequence is 15 residues long. Trimming took off 3 bases at V and 0 bases at J, with 9 bases between the two ends. Germline V gives CDR1 MDHEN, CDR2 SYDVKM. CDR3 DNA: TGTGCCAGCAGTTTTATCGGGCTCTCTGGAAACACCATATATTTT. The encoded protein is CASSFIGLSGNTIYF.

V is TRBV19 and J is TRBJ2-7, with 7 bases matching TRBD1. The CDR3 covers 12 residues. CDR1 and CDR2 from the germline V gene are LNHDA and SQIVND (reference sequence). This chain's CDR3 is CGPPTGRYEQYF. DNA of the CDR3: TGTGGACCCCCGACAGGGCGGTACGAGCAGTACTTC.

This clone was seen once. This chain links TRBV5-1 with TRBJ2-4; 7 nucleotides line up with TRBD1. CDR1 and CDR2 (germline): SGHRS, YFSETQ. The CDR3 contains 15 residues. With 2 bases clipped from V and 2 bases from J, the junction kept 4 bases outside the gene matches. The CDR3 DNA reads TGCGCCAGCAGCTTAATGACAGGGTCCAAAAACATTCAGTACTTC. It translates to CASSLMTGSKNIQYF.

The chain recombines TRBV29-1 with TRBJ1-2, with D perhaps TRBD1 (6 bases). The CDR3 has 14 amino acids. CDR1 is SQVTM, CDR2 ANQGSEA, per germline. Trimming stripped 6 bases from V and 2 bases from J, with 16 bases between. CDR3 in DNA: TGCAGCGTGGGGGGGGCCCTGGGAAACTATGGCTACACCTTC. As protein: CSVGGALGNYGYTF.

This chain joins TRBV12-3 or TRBV12-4 and TRBJ1-1; D is unresolved. V shed 2 bases and J shed 0 bases, with 1 base lying between them. CDR3 length: 12 residues. In DNA, the CDR3 is TGTGCCAGCAGTTTAATGAACACTGAAGCTTTCTTT. Amino acids: CASSLMNTEAFF.